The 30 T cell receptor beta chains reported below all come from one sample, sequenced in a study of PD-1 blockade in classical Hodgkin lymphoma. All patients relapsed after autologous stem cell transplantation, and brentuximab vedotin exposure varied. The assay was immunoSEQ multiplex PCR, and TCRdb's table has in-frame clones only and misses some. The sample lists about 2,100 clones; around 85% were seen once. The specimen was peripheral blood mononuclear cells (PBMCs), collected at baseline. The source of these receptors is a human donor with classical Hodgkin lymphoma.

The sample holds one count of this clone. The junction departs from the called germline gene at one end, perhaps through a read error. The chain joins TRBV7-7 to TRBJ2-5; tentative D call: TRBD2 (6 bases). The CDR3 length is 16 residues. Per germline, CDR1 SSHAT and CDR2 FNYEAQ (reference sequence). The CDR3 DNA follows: TGTGCTAGCAGCTTAGGACTTGGGGGGTCCCAAGAGACCCAGTACTTC. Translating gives CASSLGLGGSQETQYF.

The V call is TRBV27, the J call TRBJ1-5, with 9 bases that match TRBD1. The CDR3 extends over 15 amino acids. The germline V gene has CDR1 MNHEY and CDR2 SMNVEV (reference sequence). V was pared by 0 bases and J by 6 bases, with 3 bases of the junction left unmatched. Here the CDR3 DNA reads TGTGCCAGCAGTTTATCAGGGACAGGGCCTCAGCCCCAGCATTTT. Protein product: CASSLSGTGPQPQHF.

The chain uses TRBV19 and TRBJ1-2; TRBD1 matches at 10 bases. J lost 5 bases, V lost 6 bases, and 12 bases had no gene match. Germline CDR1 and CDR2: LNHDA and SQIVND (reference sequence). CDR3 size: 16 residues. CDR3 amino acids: CASSVPRGTGDYGYTF. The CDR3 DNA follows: TGTGCCAGTAGCGTACCGAGGGGGACAGGGGATTATGGCTACACCTTC. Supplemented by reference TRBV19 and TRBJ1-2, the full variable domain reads DGGITQSPKYLFRKEGQNVTLSCEQNLNHDAMYWYRQDPGQGLRLIYYSQIVNDFQKGDIAEGYSVSREKKESFPLTVTSAQKNPTAFYLCASSVPRGTGDYGYTFGSGTRLTVV.

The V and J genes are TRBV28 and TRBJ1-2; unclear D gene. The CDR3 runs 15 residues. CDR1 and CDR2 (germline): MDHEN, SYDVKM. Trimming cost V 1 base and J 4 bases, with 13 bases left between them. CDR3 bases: TGTGCCAGCAGTTTATATCCGGGTGCAGGCTATGGCTACACCTTC. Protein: CASSLYPGAGYGYTF.

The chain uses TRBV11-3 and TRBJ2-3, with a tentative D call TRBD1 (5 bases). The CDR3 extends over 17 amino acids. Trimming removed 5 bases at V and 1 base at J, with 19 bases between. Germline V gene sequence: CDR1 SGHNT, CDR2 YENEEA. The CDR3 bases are TGTGCCAGCAGCCTCCGCGGTCAGGGTGGAGGCACAGATACGCAGTATTTT. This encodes CASSLRGQGGGTDTQYF.

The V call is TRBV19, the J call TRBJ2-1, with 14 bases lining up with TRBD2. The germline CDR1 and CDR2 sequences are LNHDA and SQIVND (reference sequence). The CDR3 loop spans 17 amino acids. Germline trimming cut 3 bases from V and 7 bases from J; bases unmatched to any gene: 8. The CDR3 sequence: CASSIRGLAGVGNEQFF. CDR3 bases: TGTGCCAGTAGTATTCGGGGACTAGCGGGAGTTGGGAATGAGCAGTTCTTC.

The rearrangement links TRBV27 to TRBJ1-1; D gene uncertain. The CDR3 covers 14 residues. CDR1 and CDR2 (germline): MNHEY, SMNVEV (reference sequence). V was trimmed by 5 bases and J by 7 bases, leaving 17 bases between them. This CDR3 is CASSPTIWPVEAFF. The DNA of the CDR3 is TGTGCCAGCAGTCCTACAATCTGGCCCGTTGAAGCTTTCTTT.

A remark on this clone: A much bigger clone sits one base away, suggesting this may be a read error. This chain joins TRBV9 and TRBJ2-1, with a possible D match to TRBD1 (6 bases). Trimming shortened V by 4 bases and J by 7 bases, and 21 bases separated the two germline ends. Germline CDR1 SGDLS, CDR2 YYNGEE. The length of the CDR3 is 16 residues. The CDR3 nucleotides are TGTGCCAGCAGCCCTCCGAGACAGGCTTCCGTTAATGAGCAGTTCTTC. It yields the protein CASSPPRQASVNEQFF.

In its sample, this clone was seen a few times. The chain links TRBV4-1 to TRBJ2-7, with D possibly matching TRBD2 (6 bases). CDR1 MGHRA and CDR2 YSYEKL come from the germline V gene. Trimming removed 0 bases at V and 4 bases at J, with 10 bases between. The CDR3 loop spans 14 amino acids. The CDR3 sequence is CASSQDLGGYEQYF. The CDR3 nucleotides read TGCGCCAGCAGCCAAGATTTGGGGGGTTACGAGCAGTACTTC.

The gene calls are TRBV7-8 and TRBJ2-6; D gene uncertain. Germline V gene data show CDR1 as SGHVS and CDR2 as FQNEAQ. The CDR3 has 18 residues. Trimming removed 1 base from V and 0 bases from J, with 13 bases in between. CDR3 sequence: CASSLDLFTASGANVLTF. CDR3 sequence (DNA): TGTGCCAGCAGCTTAGACCTATTCACAGCCTCTGGGGCCAACGTCCTGACTTTC.

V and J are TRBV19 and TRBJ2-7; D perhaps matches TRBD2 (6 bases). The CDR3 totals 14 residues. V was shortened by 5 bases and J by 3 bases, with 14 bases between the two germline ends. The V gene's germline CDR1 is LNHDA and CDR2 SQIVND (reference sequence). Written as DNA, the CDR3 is TGTGCCAGTAGTCCCAGTGGCGGGAACTACGAGCAGTACTTC. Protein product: CASSPSGGNYEQYF.

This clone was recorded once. This chain's CDR3 is CASSYGTGNYEQYF. Here the CDR3 DNA reads TGTGCCAGCAGTTACGGGACAGGGAACTACGAGCAGTACTTC. The J gene is TRBJ2-7, the V gene TRBV6-5, with 9 nucleotides matching TRBD1. CDR3 size: 14 residues. V was clipped by 2 bases and J by 3 bases; unmatched bases: 2. Germline lookup yields CDR1 MNHEY and CDR2 SVGAGI.

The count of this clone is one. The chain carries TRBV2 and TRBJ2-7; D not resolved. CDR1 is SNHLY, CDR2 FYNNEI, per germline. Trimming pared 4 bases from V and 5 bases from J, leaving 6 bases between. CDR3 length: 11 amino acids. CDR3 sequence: CASSGHNEQYF. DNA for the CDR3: TGTGCCAGCAGTGGACACAACGAGCAGTACTTC. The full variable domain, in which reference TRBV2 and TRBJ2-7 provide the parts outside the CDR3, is EPEVTQTPSHQVTQMGQEVILRCVPISNHLYFYWYRQILGQKVEFLVSFYNNEISEKSEIFDDQFSVERPDGSNFTLKIRSTKLEDSAMYFCASSGHNEQYFGPGTRLTVT.

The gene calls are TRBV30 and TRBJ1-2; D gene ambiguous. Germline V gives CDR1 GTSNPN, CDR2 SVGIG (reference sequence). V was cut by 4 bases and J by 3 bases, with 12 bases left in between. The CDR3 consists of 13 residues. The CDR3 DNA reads TGTGCCTGGAAGGCGGAGACCTACTATGGCTACACCTTC. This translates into CAWKAETYYGYTF.

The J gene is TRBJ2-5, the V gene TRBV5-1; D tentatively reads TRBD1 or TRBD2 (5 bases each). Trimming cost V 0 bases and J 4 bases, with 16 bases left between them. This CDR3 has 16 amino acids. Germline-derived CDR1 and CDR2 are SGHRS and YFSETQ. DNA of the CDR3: TGCGCCAGCAGCTTGGGGCTAGGGACGGCGAGAGAGACCCAGTACTTC. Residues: CASSLGLGTARETQYF.

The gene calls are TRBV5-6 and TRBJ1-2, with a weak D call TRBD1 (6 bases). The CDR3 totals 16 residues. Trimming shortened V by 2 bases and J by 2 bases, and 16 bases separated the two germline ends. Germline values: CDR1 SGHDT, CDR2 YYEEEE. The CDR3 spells CASSLGVGTPNYGYTF. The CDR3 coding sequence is TGTGCCAGCAGCTTAGGGGTCGGGACACCGAACTATGGCTACACCTTC.

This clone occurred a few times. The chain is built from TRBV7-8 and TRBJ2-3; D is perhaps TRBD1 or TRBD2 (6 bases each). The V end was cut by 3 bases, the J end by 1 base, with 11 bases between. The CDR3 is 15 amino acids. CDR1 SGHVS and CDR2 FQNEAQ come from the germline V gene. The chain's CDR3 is CASSLPGAGTDTQYF. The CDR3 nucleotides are TGTGCCAGCAGCTTGCCGGGGGCGGGCACAGATACGCAGTATTTT.

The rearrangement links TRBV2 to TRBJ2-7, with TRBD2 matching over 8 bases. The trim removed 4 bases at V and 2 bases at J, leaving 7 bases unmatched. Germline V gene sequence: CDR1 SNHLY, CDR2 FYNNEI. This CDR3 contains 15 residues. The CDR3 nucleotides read TGTGCCAGCAGTGCTGTGGCGGGAGGTCCCTACGAGCAGTACTTC. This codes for CASSAVAGGPYEQYF.

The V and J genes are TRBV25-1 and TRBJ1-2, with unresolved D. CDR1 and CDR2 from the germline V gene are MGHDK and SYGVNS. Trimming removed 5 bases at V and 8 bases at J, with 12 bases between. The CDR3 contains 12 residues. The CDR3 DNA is TGTGCCAGCAGTACGCCTTCCGGGGGCTACACCTTC. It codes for CASSTPSGGYTF.

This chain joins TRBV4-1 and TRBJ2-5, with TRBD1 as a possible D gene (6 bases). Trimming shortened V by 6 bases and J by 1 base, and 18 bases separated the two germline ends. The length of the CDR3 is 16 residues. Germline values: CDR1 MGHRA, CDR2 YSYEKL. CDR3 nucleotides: TGCGCCAGCAGTCTTAACGTTCTAGGGGGCCAAGAGACCCAGTACTTC. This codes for CASSLNVLGGQETQYF.

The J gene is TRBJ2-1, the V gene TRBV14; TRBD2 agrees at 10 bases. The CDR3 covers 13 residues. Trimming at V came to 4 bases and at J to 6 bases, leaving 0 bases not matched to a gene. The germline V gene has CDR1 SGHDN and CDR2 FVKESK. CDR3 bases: TGTGCCAGCAGCCTAGCGGGAGGCAATGAGCAGTTCTTC. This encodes CASSLAGGNEQFF.

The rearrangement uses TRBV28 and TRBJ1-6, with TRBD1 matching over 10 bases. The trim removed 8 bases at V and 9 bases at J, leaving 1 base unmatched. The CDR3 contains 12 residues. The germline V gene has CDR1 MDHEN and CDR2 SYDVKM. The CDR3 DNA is TGTGCCAGCGGGACAGGGGTTTCACCCCTCCACTTT. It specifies CASGTGVSPLHF. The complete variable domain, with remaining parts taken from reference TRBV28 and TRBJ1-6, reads DVKVTQSSRYLVKRTGEKVFLECVQDMDHENMFWYRQDPGLGLRLIYFSYDVKMKEKGDIPEGYSVSREKKERFSLILESASTNQTSMYLCASGTGVSPLHFGNGTRLTVT.

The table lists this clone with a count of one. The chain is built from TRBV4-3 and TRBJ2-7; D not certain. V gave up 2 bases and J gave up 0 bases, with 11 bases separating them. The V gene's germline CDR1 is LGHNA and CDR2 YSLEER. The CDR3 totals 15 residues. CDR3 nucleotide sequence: TGCGCCAGCAGCCAATATCACGGCCGCTCCTACGAGCAGTACTTC. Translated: CASSQYHGRSYEQYF.

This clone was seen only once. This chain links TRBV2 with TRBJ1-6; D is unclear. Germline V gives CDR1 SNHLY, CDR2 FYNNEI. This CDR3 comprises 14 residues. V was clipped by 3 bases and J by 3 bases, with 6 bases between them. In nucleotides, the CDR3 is TGTGCCAGCAGTGAGGCGGACTATAATTCACCCCTCCACTTT. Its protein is CASSEADYNSPLHF.

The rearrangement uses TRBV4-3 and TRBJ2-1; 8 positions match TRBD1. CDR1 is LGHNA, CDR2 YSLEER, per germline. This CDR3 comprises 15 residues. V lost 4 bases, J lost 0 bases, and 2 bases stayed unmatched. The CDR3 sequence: CASSLTGVSYNEQFF. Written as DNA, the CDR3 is TGCGCCAGCAGCCTGACAGGGGTCTCCTACAATGAGCAGTTCTTC.

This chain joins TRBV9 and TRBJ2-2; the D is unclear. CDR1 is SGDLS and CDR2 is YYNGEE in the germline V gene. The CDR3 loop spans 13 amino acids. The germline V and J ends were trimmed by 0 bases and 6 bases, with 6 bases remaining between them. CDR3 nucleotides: TGTGCCAGCAGCGTAGAAGGGTCCGGGGAGCTGTTTTTT. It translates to CASSVEGSGELFF. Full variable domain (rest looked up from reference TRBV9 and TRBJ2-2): DSGVTQTPKHLITATGQRVTLRCSPRSGDLSVYWYQQSLDQGLQFLIQYYNGEERAKGNILERFSAQQFPDLHSELNLSSLELGDSALYFCASSVEGSGELFFGEGSRLTVL.

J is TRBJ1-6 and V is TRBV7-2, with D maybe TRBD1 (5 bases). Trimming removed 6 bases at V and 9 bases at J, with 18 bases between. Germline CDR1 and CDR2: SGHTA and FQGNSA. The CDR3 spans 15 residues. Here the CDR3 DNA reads TGTGCCAGCAGTTGGAAGGGACCAGGCGGTTCACCCCTCCACTTT. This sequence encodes CASSWKGPGGSPLHF.

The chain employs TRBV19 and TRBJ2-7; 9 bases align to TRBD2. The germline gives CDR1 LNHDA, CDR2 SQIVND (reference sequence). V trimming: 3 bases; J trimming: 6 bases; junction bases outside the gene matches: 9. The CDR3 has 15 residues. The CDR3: CASSIGPSGMREQYF. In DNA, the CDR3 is TGTGCCAGTAGTATCGGCCCTAGCGGGATGCGCGAGCAGTACTTC. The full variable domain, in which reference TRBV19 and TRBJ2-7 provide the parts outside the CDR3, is DGGITQSPKYLFRKEGQNVTLSCEQNLNHDAMYWYRQDPGQGLRLIYYSQIVNDFQKGDIAEGYSVSREKKESFPLTVTSAQKNPTAFYLCASSIGPSGMREQYFGPGTRLTVT.

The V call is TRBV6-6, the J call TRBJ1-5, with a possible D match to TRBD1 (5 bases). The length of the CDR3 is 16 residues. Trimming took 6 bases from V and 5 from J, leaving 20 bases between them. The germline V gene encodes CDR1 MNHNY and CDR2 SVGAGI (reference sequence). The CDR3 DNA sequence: TGTGCCAGCAGCTATCGCAGGAGGGGTTCTTATCAGCCCCAGCATTTT. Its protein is CASSYRRRGSYQPQHF.

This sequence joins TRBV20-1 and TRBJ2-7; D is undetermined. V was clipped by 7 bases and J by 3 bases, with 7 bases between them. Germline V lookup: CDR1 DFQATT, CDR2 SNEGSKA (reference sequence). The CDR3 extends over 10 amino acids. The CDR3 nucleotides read TGCAGTGTACAACACTACGAGCAGTACTTC. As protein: CSVQHYEQYF.